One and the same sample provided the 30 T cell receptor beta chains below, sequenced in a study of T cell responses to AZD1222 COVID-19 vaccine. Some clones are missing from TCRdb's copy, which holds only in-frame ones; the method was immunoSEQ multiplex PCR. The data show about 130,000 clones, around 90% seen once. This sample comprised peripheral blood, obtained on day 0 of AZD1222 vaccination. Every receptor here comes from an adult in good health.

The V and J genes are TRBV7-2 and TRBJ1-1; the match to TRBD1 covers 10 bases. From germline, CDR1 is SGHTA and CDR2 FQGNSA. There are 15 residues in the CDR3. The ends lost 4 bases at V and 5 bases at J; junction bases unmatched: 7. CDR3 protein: CASSSRQGARTEAFF. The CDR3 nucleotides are TGTGCCAGCAGCTCGAGACAGGGGGCTAGGACTGAAGCTTTCTTT.

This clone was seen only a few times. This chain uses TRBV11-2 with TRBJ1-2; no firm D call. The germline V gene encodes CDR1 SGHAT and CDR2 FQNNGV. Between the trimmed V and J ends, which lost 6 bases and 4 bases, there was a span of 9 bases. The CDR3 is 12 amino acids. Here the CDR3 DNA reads TGTGCCAGCAGTTCTGGAGGCTATGGCTACACCTTC. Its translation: CASSSGGYGYTF.

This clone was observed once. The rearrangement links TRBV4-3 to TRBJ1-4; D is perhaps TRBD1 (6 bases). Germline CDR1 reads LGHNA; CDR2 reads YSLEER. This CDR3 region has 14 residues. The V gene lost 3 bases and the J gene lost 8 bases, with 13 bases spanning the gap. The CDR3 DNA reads TGCGCCAGCAGCCAGGGAGGGGGGAGCGAAAAACTGTTTTTT. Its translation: CASSQGGGSEKLFF.

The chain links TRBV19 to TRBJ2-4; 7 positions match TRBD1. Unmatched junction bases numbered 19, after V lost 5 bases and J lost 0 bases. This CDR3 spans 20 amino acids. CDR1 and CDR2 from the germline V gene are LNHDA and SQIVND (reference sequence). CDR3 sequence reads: CASSAIRGQRAHRAKNIQYF. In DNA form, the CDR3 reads TGTGCCAGTAGTGCGATAAGGGGACAGCGAGCCCATCGAGCCAAAAACATTCAGTACTTC.

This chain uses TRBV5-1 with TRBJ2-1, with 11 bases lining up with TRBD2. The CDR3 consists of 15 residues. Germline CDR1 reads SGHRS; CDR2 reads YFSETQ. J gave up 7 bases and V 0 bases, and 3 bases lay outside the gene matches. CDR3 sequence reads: CASSLGSGGANEQFF. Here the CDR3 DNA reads TGCGCCAGCAGCTTGGGTAGCGGGGGGGCGAATGAGCAGTTCTTC.

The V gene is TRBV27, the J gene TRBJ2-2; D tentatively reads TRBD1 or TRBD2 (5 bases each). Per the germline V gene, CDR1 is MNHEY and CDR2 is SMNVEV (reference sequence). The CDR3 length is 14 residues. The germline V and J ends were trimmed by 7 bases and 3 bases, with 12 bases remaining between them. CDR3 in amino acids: CASTLGEDTGELFF. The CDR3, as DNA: TGTGCCAGCACCTTGGGGGAAGACACCGGGGAGCTGTTTTTT.

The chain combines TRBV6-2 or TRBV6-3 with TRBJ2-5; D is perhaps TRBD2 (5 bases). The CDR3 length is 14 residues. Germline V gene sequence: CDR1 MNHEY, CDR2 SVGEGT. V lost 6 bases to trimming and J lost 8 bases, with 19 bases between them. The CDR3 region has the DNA TGTGCCAGCAGCTTATACGGGAATCAGGCAACCCAGTACTTC. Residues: CASSLYGNQATQYF.

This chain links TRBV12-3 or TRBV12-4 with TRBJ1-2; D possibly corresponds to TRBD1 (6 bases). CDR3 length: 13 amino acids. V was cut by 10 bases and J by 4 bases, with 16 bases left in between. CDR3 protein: CATAWNRAYGYTF. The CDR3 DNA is TGTGCCACCGCATGGAACAGGGCCTATGGCTACACCTTC.

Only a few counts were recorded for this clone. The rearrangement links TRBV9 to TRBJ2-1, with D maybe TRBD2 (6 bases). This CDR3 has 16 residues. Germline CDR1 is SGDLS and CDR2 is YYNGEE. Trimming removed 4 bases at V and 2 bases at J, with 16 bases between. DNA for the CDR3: TGTGCCAGCAGCTTACCCGTGGGACTGCCCTACAATGAGCAGTTCTTC. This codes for CASSLPVGLPYNEQFF.

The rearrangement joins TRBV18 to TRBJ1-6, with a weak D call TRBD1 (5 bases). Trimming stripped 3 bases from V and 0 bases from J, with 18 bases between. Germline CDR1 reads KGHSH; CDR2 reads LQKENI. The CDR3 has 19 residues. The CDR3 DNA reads TGTGCCAGCTCACCCGCAGACGATAATGGGGGCTCCTATAATTCACCCCTCCACTTT. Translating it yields CASSPADDNGGSYNSPLHF. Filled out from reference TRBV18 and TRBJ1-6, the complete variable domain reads NAGVMQNPRHLVRRRGQEARLRCSPMKGHSHVYWYRQLPEEGLKFMVYLQKENIIDESGMPKERFSAEFPKEGPSILRIQQVVRGDSAAYFCASSPADDNGGSYNSPLHFGNGTRLTVT.

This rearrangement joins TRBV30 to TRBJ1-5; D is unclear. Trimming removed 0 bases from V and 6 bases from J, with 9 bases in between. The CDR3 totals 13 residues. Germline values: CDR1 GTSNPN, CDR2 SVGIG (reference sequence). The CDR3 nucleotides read TGTGCCTGGAGTGTCAATTTGGGTCAGCCCCAGCATTTT. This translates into CAWSVNLGQPQHF. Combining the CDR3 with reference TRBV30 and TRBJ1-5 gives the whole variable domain SQTIHQWPATLVQPVGSPLSLECTVEGTSNPNLYWYRQAAGRGLQLLFYSVGIGQISSEVPQNLSASRPQDRQFILSSKKLLLSDSGFYLCAWSVNLGQPQHFGDGTRLSIL.

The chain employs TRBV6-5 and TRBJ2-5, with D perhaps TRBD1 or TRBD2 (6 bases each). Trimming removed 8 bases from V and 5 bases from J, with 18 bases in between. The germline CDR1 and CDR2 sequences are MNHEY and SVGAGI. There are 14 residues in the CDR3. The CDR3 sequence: CASLEQGGWETQYF. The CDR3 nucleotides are TGTGCCAGCCTAGAACAGGGAGGCTGGGAGACCCAGTACTTC.

DNA of the CDR3: TGTGCCAGCAATACTGGGTTTGAAGCTTTCTTT. Protein: CASNTGFEAFF. The chain links TRBV6-5 to TRBJ1-1; D is undetermined. There are 11 residues in the CDR3. Germline V lookup: CDR1 MNHEY, CDR2 SVGAGI. Trimming pared 7 bases from V and 7 bases from J, leaving 10 bases between.

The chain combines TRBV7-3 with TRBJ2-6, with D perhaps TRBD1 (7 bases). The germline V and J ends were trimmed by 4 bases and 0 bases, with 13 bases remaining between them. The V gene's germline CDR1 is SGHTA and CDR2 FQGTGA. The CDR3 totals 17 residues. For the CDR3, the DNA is TGTGCCAGCAGCTCTCAGGGGGGCCACTCTGGGGCCAACGTCCTGACTTTC. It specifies CASSSQGGHSGANVLTF.

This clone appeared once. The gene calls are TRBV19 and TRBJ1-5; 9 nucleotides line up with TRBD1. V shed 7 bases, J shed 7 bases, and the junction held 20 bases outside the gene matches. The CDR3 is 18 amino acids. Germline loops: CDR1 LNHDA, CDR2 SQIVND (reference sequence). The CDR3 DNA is TGTGCCAGTAAATCTCAAACCTTAATAGGGACAGGGCAACAGCCCCAGCATTTT. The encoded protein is CASKSQTLIGTGQQPQHF.

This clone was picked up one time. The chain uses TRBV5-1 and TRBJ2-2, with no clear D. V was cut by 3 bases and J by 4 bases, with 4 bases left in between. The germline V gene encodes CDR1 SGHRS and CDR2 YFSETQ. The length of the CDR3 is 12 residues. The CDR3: CASSSPTGELFF. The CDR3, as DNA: TGCGCCAGCAGCTCCCCCACCGGGGAGCTGTTTTTT.

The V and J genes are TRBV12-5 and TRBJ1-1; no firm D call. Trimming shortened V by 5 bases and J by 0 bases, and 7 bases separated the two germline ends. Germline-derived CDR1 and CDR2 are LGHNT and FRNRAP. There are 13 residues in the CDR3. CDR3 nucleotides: TGTGCTAGTGGTCTCCACATGAACACTGAAGCTTTCTTT. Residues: CASGLHMNTEAFF.

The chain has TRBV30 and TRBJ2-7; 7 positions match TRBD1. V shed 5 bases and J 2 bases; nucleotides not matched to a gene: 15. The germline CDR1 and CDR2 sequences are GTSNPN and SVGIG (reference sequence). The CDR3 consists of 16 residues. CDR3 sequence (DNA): TGTGCCTGGGCCAACATAGGGGGCCGGCCTACCTACGAGCAGTACTTC. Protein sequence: CAWANIGGRPTYEQYF.

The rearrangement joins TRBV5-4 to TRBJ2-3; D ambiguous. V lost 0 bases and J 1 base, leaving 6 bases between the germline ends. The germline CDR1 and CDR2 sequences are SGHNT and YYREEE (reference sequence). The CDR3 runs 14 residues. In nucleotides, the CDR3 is TGTGCCAGCAGCTTGGCCGGAGGCACAGATACGCAGTATTTT. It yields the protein CASSLAGGTDTQYF. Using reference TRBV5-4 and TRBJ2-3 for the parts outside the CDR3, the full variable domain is ETGVTQSPTHLIKTRGQQVTLRCSSQSGHNTVSWYQQALGQGPQFIFQYYREEENGRGNFPPRFSGLQFPNYSSELNVNALELDDSALYLCASSLAGGTDTQYFGPGTRLTVL.

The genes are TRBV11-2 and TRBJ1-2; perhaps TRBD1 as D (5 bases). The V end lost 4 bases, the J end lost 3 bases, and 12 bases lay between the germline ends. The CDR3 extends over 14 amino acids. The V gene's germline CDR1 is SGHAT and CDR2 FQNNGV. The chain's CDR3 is CASSSIRDDYGYTF. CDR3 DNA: TGTGCCAGCAGCTCTATCCGGGACGACTATGGCTACACCTTC.

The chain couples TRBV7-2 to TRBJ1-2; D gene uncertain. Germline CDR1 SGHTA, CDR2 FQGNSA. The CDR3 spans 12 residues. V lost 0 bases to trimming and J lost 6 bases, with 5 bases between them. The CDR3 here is CASSLASDGYTF. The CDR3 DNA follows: TGTGCCAGCAGCTTAGCATCAGATGGCTACACCTTC.

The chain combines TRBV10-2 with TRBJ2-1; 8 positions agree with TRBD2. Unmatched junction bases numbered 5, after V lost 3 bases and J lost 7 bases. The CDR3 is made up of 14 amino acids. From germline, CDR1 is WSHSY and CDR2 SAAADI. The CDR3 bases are TGCGCCAGCAGTGACTCGGGGGGGGGTAATGAGCAGTTCTTC. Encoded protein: CASSDSGGGNEQFF.

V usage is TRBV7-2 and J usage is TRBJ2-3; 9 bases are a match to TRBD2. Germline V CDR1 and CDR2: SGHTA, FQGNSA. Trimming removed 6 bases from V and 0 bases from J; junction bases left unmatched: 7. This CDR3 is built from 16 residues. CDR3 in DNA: TGTGCCAGCAGGGACCAGCGGGGGGCAAGCACAGATACGCAGTATTTT. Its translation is CASRDQRGASTDTQYF.

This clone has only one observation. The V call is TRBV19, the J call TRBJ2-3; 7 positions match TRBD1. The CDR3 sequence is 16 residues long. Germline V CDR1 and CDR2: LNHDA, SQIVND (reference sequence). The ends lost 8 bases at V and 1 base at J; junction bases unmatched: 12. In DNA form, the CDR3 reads TGTGCCAGTTCCCCCATAGGGGGCGGTGGCACAGATACGCAGTATTTT. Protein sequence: CASSPIGGGGTDTQYF.

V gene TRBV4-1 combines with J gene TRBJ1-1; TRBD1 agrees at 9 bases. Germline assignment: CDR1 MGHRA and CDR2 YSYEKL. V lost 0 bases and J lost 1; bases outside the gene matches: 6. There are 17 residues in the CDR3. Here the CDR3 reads CASSQDPPDRGNTEAFF. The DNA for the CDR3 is TGCGCCAGCAGCCAAGACCCCCCGGACAGGGGGAACACTGAAGCTTTCTTT.

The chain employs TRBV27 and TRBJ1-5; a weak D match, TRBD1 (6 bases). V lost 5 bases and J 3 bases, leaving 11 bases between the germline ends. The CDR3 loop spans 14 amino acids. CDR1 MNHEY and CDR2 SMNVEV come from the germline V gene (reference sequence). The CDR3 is CASSQTGFNQPQHF. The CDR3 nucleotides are TGTGCCAGCAGTCAGACAGGATTCAATCAGCCCCAGCATTTT.

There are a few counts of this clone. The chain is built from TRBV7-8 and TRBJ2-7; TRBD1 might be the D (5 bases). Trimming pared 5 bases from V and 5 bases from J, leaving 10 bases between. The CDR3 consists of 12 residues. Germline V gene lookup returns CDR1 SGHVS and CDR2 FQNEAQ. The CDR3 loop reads CASSPDRNEQYF. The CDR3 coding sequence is TGTGCCAGCAGCCCTGACAGAAACGAGCAGTACTTC.

In DNA, the CDR3 is TGTGCCACCAGCAGAGTATCAGGTGGAACTAATGAAAAACTGTTTTTT. Amino acids: CATSRVSGGTNEKLFF. The chain joins TRBV15 to TRBJ1-4; D gene ambiguous. Germline loops: CDR1 LNHNV, CDR2 YYDKDF (reference sequence). This CDR3 is built from 16 residues. Trimming removed 1 base at V and 1 base at J, with 10 bases between. Variable domain in full (rest from reference TRBV15 and TRBJ1-4): DAMVIQNPRYQVTQFGKPVTLSCSQTLNHNVMYWYQQKSSQAPKLLFHYYDKDFNNEADTPDNFQSRRPNTSFCFLDIRSPGLGDTAMYLCATSRVSGGTNEKLFFGSGTQLSVL.

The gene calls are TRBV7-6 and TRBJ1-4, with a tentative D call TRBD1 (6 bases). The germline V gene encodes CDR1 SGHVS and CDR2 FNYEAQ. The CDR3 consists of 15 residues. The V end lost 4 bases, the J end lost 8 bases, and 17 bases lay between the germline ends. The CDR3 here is CASSSRGAEEEKLFF. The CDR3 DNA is TGTGCCAGCAGCTCCCGGGGGGCGGAGGAGGAAAAACTGTTTTTT.

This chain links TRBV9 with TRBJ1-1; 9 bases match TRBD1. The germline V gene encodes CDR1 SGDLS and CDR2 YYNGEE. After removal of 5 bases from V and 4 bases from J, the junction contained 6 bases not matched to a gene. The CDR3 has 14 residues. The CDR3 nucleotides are TGTGCCAGCAGGACAGGGGGAAGGAGCACTGAAGCTTTCTTT. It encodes CASRTGGRSTEAFF. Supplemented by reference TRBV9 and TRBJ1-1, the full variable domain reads DSGVTQTPKHLITATGQRVTLRCSPRSGDLSVYWYQQSLDQGLQFLIQYYNGEERAKGNILERFSAQQFPDLHSELNLSSLELGDSALYFCASRTGGRSTEAFFGQGTRLTVV.